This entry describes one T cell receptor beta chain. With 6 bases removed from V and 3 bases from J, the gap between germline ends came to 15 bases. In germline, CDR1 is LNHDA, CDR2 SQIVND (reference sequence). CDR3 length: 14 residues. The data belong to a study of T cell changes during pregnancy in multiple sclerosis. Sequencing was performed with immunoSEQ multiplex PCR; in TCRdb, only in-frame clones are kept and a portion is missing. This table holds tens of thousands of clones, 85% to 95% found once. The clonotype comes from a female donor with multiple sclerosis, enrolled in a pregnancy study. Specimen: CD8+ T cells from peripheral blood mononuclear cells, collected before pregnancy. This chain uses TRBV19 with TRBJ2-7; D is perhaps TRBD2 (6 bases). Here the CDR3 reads CASSVGGGIYEQYF. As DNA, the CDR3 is TGTGCCAGTAGCGTCGGTGGAGGGATCTACGAGCAGTACTTC. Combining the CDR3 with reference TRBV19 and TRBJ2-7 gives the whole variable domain DGGITQSPKYLFRKEGQNVTLSCEQNLNHDAMYWYRQDPGQGLRLIYYSQIVNDFQKGDIAEGYSVSREKKESFPLTVTSAQKNPTAFYLCASSVGGGIYEQYFGPGTRLTVT.